One and the same sample provided the 10 T cell receptor beta chains below, sequenced in a study of molecular identifiers for immune sequencing clone quantification. Each CDR3 protein is one row after TCRdb ran MiXCR on the PCR reads. This table has about 640,000 distinct CDR3 sequences, approximately 20% appearing once. The sequenced sample was naive CD8+ T cells from blood, with Jurkat cell RNA spiked in. Subset of the sample: FACS-sorted CD8+CD4-CCR7+CD45RA+ naive T cells. Receptor source: a human donor in good health. Some libraries in this study had Jurkat cell RNA spiked in.

A word on this clonotype: A read error is possible here, since a much larger clone lies one base away. The rearrangement joins TRBV11-2 to TRBJ1-6, with D maybe TRBD1 (5 bases). The CDR3 has 15 amino acids. Germline loops: CDR1 SGHAT, CDR2 FQNNGV. The CDR3 nucleotides read TGTGCCGGCAGGAACTCCAGGGTCTATAATTCACCCCTCCACTTT. This codes for CAGRNSRVYNSPLHF.

To note about this clonotype: This sequence may be a read error, since a much larger clone differs from it by one base. The V and J genes are TRBV20-1 and TRBJ2-7, with 8 bases lining up with TRBD2. J gave up 5 bases and V 7 bases, and 13 bases lay outside the gene matches. The CDR3 sequence is 14 residues long. The germline V gene encodes CDR1 DFQATT and CDR2 SNEGSKA (reference sequence). CDR3 DNA sequence: TGCAGTGTTAGGGCGGGGGGAGCCCTCCACGAGCAGTACTTC. It yields the protein CSVRAGGALHEQYF.

This clonotype was counted only a few times. The chain is built from TRBV7-6 and TRBJ2-7, with 8 bases aligning to TRBD1. The germline V gene has CDR1 SGHVS and CDR2 FNYEAQ. This CDR3 contains 15 residues. J lost 0 bases, V lost 11 bases, and 12 bases had no gene match. Here the CDR3 reads CASKLGTGSSYEQYF. CDR3 coding DNA: TGTGCCTCTAAATTGGGGACAGGATCCTCCTACGAGCAGTACTTC. The complete variable domain, with remaining parts taken from reference TRBV7-6 and TRBJ2-7, reads GAGVSQSPRYKVTKRGQDVALRCDPISGHVSLYWYRQALGQGPEFLTYFNYEAQQDKSGLPNDRFSAERPEGSISTLTIQRTEQRDSAMYRCASKLGTGSSYEQYFGPGTRLTVT.

The chain recombines TRBV20-1 with TRBJ1-4; no clear D. Germline V gene data show CDR1 as DFQATT and CDR2 as SNEGSKA (reference sequence). The V gene lost 1 base and the J gene lost 10 bases, with 19 bases spanning the gap. The CDR3 contains 15 residues. DNA of the CDR3: TGCAGTGCTAGAGGGTTGACCGGCGGTTGGGGAAAACTGTTTTTT. As protein: CSARGLTGGWGKLFF.

The genes are TRBV29-1 and TRBJ1-3; D unresolved. This CDR3 has 11 amino acids. CDR1 is SQVTM and CDR2 is ANQGSEA in the germline V gene. Trimming stripped 6 bases from V and 4 bases from J, with 7 bases between. CDR3 sequence: CSVLEGNTIYF. The CDR3 DNA sequence: TGCAGCGTACTTGAAGGAAACACCATATATTTT.

The chain couples TRBV2 to TRBJ2-5; 8 nucleotides align to TRBD2. The CDR3 loop spans 17 amino acids. Trimming removed 8 bases from V and 5 bases from J; junction bases left unmatched: 19. Germline CDR1 and CDR2: SNHLY and FYNNEI. The CDR3 protein is CASWGLKAGGRVETQYF. CDR3 nucleotides: TGTGCCAGCTGGGGACTAAAGGCGGGAGGCCGGGTTGAGACCCAGTACTTC. Full variable domain (rest looked up from reference TRBV2 and TRBJ2-5): EPEVTQTPSHQVTQMGQEVILRCVPISNHLYFYWYRQILGQKVEFLVSFYNNEISEKSEIFDDQFSVERPDGSNFTLKIRSTKLEDSAMYFCASWGLKAGGRVETQYFGPGTRLLVL.

The chain has TRBV19 and TRBJ1-2; D is perhaps TRBD1 (5 bases). This CDR3 spans 12 amino acids. Germline V gene data show CDR1 as LNHDA and CDR2 as SQIVND (reference sequence). V gave up 8 bases and J gave up 4 bases, with 11 bases separating them. In nucleotides, the CDR3 is TGTGCCAGTTACACTGGGGGCTATGGCTACACCTTC. Protein product: CASYTGGYGYTF.

The rearrangement joins TRBV20-1 to TRBJ2-7; D gene ambiguous. Per the germline V gene, CDR1 is DFQATT and CDR2 is SNEGSKA (reference sequence). CDR3 size: 14 residues. The ends were cut back, 0 bases at V and 3 bases at J, with 12 bases in the middle. CDR3 residues: CSARDETPDYEQYF. DNA for the CDR3: TGCAGTGCTAGAGATGAGACTCCAGACTACGAGCAGTACTTC.

Notes on this clonotype: A read error is possible here, since a much larger clone lies one base away. The genes are TRBV11-2 and TRBJ2-1; 9 bases align to TRBD1. Looked up from germline, CDR1 is SGHAT and CDR2 is FQNNGV. The CDR3 is 16 residues long. Here the CDR3 reads CASSLDPGQGNNEQLF. The CDR3 DNA reads as TGTGCCAGCAGCTTAGATCCGGGACAGGGTAACAATGAGCAGCTCTTC.

This clonotype was seen repeatedly, ten times or more. CDR3 in amino acids: CASRGQGRGTDTQYF. The CDR3 nucleotides are TGTGCCAGTAGAGGACAGGGTAGGGGTACAGATACGCAGTATTTT. The chain carries TRBV19 and TRBJ2-3; 8 nucleotides agree with TRBD1. CDR1 and CDR2 (germline): LNHDA, SQIVND (reference sequence). Germline trimming cut 6 bases from V and 3 bases from J; bases unmatched to any gene: 8. The CDR3 spans 15 residues. Variable domain in full (rest from reference TRBV19 and TRBJ2-3): DGGITQSPKYLFRKEGQNVTLSCEQNLNHDAMYWYRQDPGQGLRLIYYSQIVNDFQKGDIAEGYSVSREKKESFPLTVTSAQKNPTAFYLCASRGQGRGTDTQYFGPGTRLTVL.